This TCR beta chain was profiled in a study of vaccination effects on CD4 cells after COVID-19. As for the study in general: Peptide-pool stimulation followed by sequencing identified expanded antigen-specific CD4+ clonotypes in the ViraFEST assay. It was two doses of either the BNT162b2 or mRNA-1273 vaccine that participants received. About 2.2 million PBMC per well were cultured with approximately 9.7 IU/ml IL-2 and about 10 ug/ml peptides.

Comment on this clone: Its antigen is unidentified.

CD4+ T cells were isolated after less than 12 days of culture. Half-medium exchanges with IL-2 medium took place on days 3 and 7. Profiled with immunoSEQ multiplex PCR; TCRdb holds only in-frame clones, not every one. The sample records about 48,000 clones, approximately 70% being singletons. The length of the CDR3 is 16 residues. V dropped 3 bases and J dropped 2; count of bases not matched to a gene: 10. Germline V gene sequence: CDR1 SGHDN, CDR2 FVKESK. The sequence derives from a human donor who received a COVID-19 vaccine. The chain links TRBV14 to TRBJ2-7, with 7 nucleotides matching TRBD2. The source material was CD4+ T cells from PBMCs cultured without peptide, sampled before COVID-19 vaccination. CDR3 in DNA: TGTGCCAGCAGCCAGCTAGCGGCCATGGGGCCCTACGAGCAGTACTTC. This encodes CASSQLAAMGPYEQYF.